What follows are 20 T cell receptor beta chains derived from one specimen sequenced in a study of shared clonotypes between healthy human individuals. Here immunoSEQ multiplex PCR was the method, and the copy in TCRdb shows in-frame clones only, minus some. The repertoire consists of around 1.6 million clones, with 95% to 99% occurring once and the leading ten covering approximately 0.44%. Material for sequencing was naive CD4+ T cells sorted from blood. As for subset: CD45RA+ positively selected. These receptor sequences come from a man aged 25-40 years in good health.

This clone was seen once. The V gene is TRBV11-3, the J gene TRBJ2-3; D gene unclear. There are 14 residues in the CDR3. Germline loops: CDR1 SGHNT, CDR2 YENEEA. Trimming removed 5 bases at V and 6 bases at J, with 15 bases between. DNA for the CDR3: TGTGCCAGCAGCCGTTCGGCCCATGATGATACGCAGTATTTT. Protein product: CASSRSAHDDTQYF.

The CDR3 DNA reads as TGTGCCAGCAGCTCGAGAGACCAAGAGACCCAGTACTTC. Translated, it gives CASSSRDQETQYF. The chain joins TRBV11-3 to TRBJ2-5; D not certain. CDR1 is SGHNT and CDR2 is YENEEA in the germline V gene. CDR3 length equals 13 residues. The V end was cut by 4 bases, the J end by 0 bases, with 6 bases between.

The CDR3 sequence is CASSVAGTDSNYGYTF. In DNA form, the CDR3 reads TGTGCCAGCAGCGTCGCGGGGACAGACTCTAACTATGGCTACACCTTC. The rearrangement joins TRBV9 to TRBJ1-2, with 7 bases fitting TRBD1. The CDR3 consists of 16 residues. The V segment lost 2 bases and the J segment 0 bases; nucleotides outside the gene matches: 7. CDR1 is SGDLS, CDR2 YYNGEE, per germline.

The chain joins TRBV5-4 to TRBJ2-5; possibly TRBD1 for D (6 bases). This CDR3 has 13 residues. CDR1 is SGHNT and CDR2 is YYREEE in the germline V gene (reference sequence). V lost 6 bases and J lost 5, with 14 bases in between. The CDR3 loop is CASMGRGTETQYF. CDR3 sequence (DNA): TGTGCCAGCATGGGTAGGGGGACGGAGACCCAGTACTTC.

In the case of this clone: Other DNA sequences in this specimen translate into the identical CDR3. This chain uses TRBV7-8 with TRBJ2-2; unclear D gene. The V gene lost 2 bases and the J gene lost 3 bases, with 4 bases spanning the gap. Germline loops: CDR1 SGHVS, CDR2 FQNEAQ. The CDR3 loop spans 13 amino acids. CDR3 loop: CASSLRDTGELFF. CDR3 in DNA: TGTGCCAGCAGCTTACGGGACACCGGGGAGCTGTTTTTT.

This sequence joins TRBV20-1 and TRBJ1-1, with 8 bases fitting TRBD1. The trim removed 5 bases at V and 5 bases at J, leaving 1 base unmatched. Germline loops: CDR1 DFQATT, CDR2 SNEGSKA (reference sequence). This CDR3 has 11 amino acids. Here the CDR3 DNA reads TGCAGTGCTGGGGACAGGACTGAAGCTTTCTTT. Its protein is CSAGDRTEAFF.

V is TRBV18 and J is TRBJ2-5, with 7 bases aligning to TRBD2. This CDR3 is 14 amino acids long. With V trimmed by 3 bases and J by 1 base, 2 bases remained unmatched. CDR1 is KGHSH and CDR2 is LQKENI in the germline V gene. CDR3 residues: CASSPQRGQETQYF. CDR3 sequence (DNA): TGTGCCAGCTCACCTCAGCGGGGCCAAGAGACCCAGTACTTC.

CDR3 sequence reads: CASSLGLAASTDTQYF. The CDR3 DNA follows: TGCGCCAGCAGCCTTGGACTAGCGGCTAGCACAGATACGCAGTATTTT. The chain combines TRBV4-1 with TRBJ2-3; TRBD2 matches at 10 bases. The V gene end was trimmed by 4 bases and the J gene end by 0 bases; junction bases not matched to a gene: 4. CDR3 length: 16 residues. Germline assignment: CDR1 MGHRA and CDR2 YSYEKL.

The V call is TRBV27, the J call TRBJ2-1, with 12 nucleotides matching TRBD2. The CDR3 spans 14 residues. V trimming: 2 bases; J trimming: 7 bases; junction bases outside the gene matches: 0. Germline V gene lookup returns CDR1 MNHEY and CDR2 SMNVEV (reference sequence). The CDR3 bases are TGTGCCAGCAGTTTACTAGCGGGAGGGAATGAGCAGTTCTTC. It specifies CASSLLAGGNEQFF.

The rearrangement links TRBV10-3 to TRBJ2-7, with TRBD2 as a possible D gene (6 bases). Trimming pared 10 bases from V and 0 bases from J, leaving 16 bases between. The germline V gene encodes CDR1 ENHRY and CDR2 SYGVKD. This CDR3 has 14 amino acids. CDR3 nucleotide sequence: TGTGCCACCGCCCTGGGCGGGAACTCCTACGAGCAGTACTTC. It is translated as CATALGGNSYEQYF.

This clone was found once. The chain is built from TRBV18 and TRBJ1-2; D is uncertain. The CDR3 runs to 12 residues. The V gene lost 3 bases and the J gene lost 5 bases, with 7 bases spanning the gap. Germline V gives CDR1 KGHSH, CDR2 LQKENI. CDR3 coding DNA: TGTGCCAGCTCACCTAACGAGTATGGCTACACCTTC. Protein sequence: CASSPNEYGYTF.

V and J are TRBV27 and TRBJ2-3; 7 bases align to TRBD1. Germline V gene lookup returns CDR1 MNHEY and CDR2 SMNVEV (reference sequence). Trimming at V came to 4 bases and at J to 2 bases, leaving 9 bases not matched to a gene. This CDR3 has 16 amino acids. The CDR3: CASSSGQAPATDTQYF. For the CDR3, the DNA is TGTGCCAGCAGTTCCGGACAGGCGCCCGCCACAGATACGCAGTATTTT.

A note on this clone: The conserved phenylalanine or tryptophan normally closing the CDR3 is absent here, so this likely arose from a read error. The DNA is omitted, as the CDR3 cannot be located on it reliably, and the CDR3 follows TCRdb's listing. The chain is built from TRBV27 and TRBJ2-3; the table's D call TRBD1 went unverified against the DNA. Germline CDR1 and CDR2: MNHEY and SMNVEV (reference sequence). From its first to its last residue, the CDR3 has 9 amino acids. CDR3 sequence: CASSLGPRI.

The rearrangement uses TRBV5-1 and TRBJ2-1; D tentatively reads TRBD1 or TRBD2 (5 bases each). Trimming removed 3 bases from V and 7 bases from J, with 14 bases in between. The CDR3 contains 14 residues. Germline V gives CDR1 SGHRS, CDR2 YFSETQ. CDR3 in amino acids: CASSSGHGANEQFF. The CDR3 nucleotides read TGCGCCAGCAGCTCGGGGCATGGGGCGAATGAGCAGTTCTTC.

This chain links TRBV2 with TRBJ1-1; TRBD1 aligns across 9 bases. The CDR3 runs 15 residues. The junction had 9 bases not matched to a gene; V was cut back by 4 bases and J by 6 bases. Germline V gives CDR1 SNHLY, CDR2 FYNNEI. The CDR3 DNA reads as TGTGCCAGCAGTGTCCGGACAGGGGAGGCTTCTGAAGCTTTCTTT. Protein product: CASSVRTGEASEAFF.

This clone appeared once. The chain recombines TRBV5-5 with TRBJ2-5, with unresolved D. Germline loops: CDR1 SGHKS, CDR2 YYEKEE (reference sequence). The CDR3 covers 14 residues. V shed 0 bases and J shed 2 bases, with 8 bases lying between them. Here the CDR3 reads CASSLAVVQETQYF. In DNA form, the CDR3 reads TGTGCCAGCAGCTTGGCGGTAGTTCAAGAGACCCAGTACTTC.

In nucleotides, the CDR3 is TGTGCCAGCAGCTTAGGCCCAGAAAGGGGAGTGCAGTTCTTC. This translates into CASSLGPERGVQFF. This chain links TRBV7-9 with TRBJ2-1, with D perhaps given as TRBD1 or TRBD2 (5 bases each). The CDR3 loop spans 14 amino acids. Germline CDR1 is SEHNR and CDR2 is FQNEAQ (reference sequence). Trimming stripped 1 base from V and 12 bases from J, with 16 bases between.

CDR3 region: CASSIWGMSGRLNEQFF. The CDR3 DNA is TGTGCCAGTAGTATCTGGGGGATGAGCGGGAGATTAAATGAGCAGTTCTTC. The J gene is TRBJ2-1, the V gene TRBV19, with 8 bases fitting TRBD2. Germline-derived CDR1 and CDR2 are LNHDA and SQIVND (reference sequence). V was clipped by 3 bases and J by 7 bases; unmatched bases: 14. CDR3 length equals 17 residues.

The V and J genes are TRBV5-1 and TRBJ2-7; D is undetermined. The germline V gene encodes CDR1 SGHRS and CDR2 YFSETQ. Trimming removed 4 bases from V and 4 bases from J, with 15 bases in between. The CDR3 contains 14 residues. The CDR3 loop reads CASSAGDPGYEQYF. The CDR3 DNA follows: TGCGCCAGCAGCGCTGGGGATCCCGGGTACGAGCAGTACTTC.

The CDR3 DNA sequence: TGCGCCAGCAGCCAGGACCTCACAGATACGCAGTATTTT. Residues: CASSQDLTDTQYF. The chain recombines TRBV4-3 with TRBJ2-3; D gene uncertain. The germline V gene encodes CDR1 LGHNA and CDR2 YSLEER. V dropped 3 bases and J dropped 2 bases, with 6 bases sitting between them. The length of the CDR3 is 13 residues.